Here is one T cell receptor beta chain with its context. This clonotype has just one count. Its antigen target is currently unknown. No per-base quality is available; no much larger clone lies one base away. Single-read evidence is weak. Libraries were prepared through 5' RACE. TCRdb lists the instrument as Illumina HiSeq 2500. A second roughly 6 to 11 cycle PCR used a sample-barcoded 5' primer and a J-beta primer mix. A unique molecular identifier was introduced onto each TCR beta cDNA molecule by a template-switch 5' adaptor carrying 12 random nucleotides. Each sample yielded at least 3 million CDR3-containing paired-end reads. First-strand cDNA was synthesized from all RNA with the Mint cDNA synthesis kit, primed by a TRBC-specific oligonucleotide. After uracil-DNA glycosylase treatment, a first 18-cycle PCR used universal primers M1SS and BC2_uni_R on all cDNA. Per the original workflow: Each sample was normalized by randomly selecting 1 million high-quality reads, each carrying a distinct molecular identifier. Reads with shared molecular identifiers were discarded instead of being binned into consensus sequences. CDR3 identification, clonotype clustering and error correction used MiTCR with a Q25 quality threshold and the strictest error-elimination algorithm. A nonparametric unseen species model with Euler transformation was used to estimate lower-bound total TCR beta diversity. TCRdb cleaned the public reads at Q25 with fastp, built clones with MiXCR and kept in-frame beta chains. CDR3 protein duplicates are merged, each entry listing the most common genes and DNA. The V and J calls were determined by TCRdb, not by the authors. The sample table records hundreds of thousands of distinct CDR3 sequences; roughly 48% of these occur just once. The ten top clones hold 20% to 25% of the sample.

The CDR3, cysteine through phenylalanine, is 12 amino acids long. The DNA shown is the 36-base CDR3, in frame from base 1. For CDR1 and CDR2, the germline V gene (reference sequence) lists DFQATT and SNEGSKA. At the junction V is shortened by 3 bases and J by 6 bases, with 11 bases in between. The data originate from a study of blood T cells in healthy people across ages (dated by TCRdb to 2015 to 2017). Turning to the overall study: In model experiments, template switching captured roughly one uniquely barcoded TCR beta cDNA molecule for every two T cells. Age-related changes in TCR beta repertoire diversity were measured in the study by deep sequencing normalized with unique cDNA molecular identifiers. Four age groups were formed from the donors: young (average approximately 15 years), middle-aged (approximately 40), aged (roughly 59) and long-lived (roughly 88). Donors of different ages were randomly distributed across sequencing lanes to avoid experimental bias. The study analyzed two additional independent replicas of 1 million unique cDNA reads from the same blood draw for two donors, one aged 18 to 30 and one aged 80 or older.

The 35 to 40 donors, aged about 6 to 95 years, were systemically healthy Caucasian individuals from Russia. Each donor gave about 9.7 milliliters of peripheral blood, drawn into EDTA-treated Vacutainer tubes. Ficoll-Paque density-gradient centrifugation was used to isolate PBMCs, with at least 6.5 million obtained per sample. Trizol reagent was used to extract total RNA from PBMCs, with at least 5 micrograms per sample. The percentages of naive CD45RAhigh/CD27high T cells were determined by flow cytometry on a PBMC aliquot from every donor. What the authors observed across the whole study: The long-lived group showed more naive CD4+ T cells, fewer expanded clones and increased TCR diversity than the aged group, suggesting age selection. Because donor CMV infection status was unknown, age-related changes in expanded clonotypes were potentially confounded. Observed TCR beta diversity per million T cells fell roughly linearly with age, and a significant reduction was already apparent by age approximately 40. Since profiling was done on bulk unsorted PBMCs, naive and antigen-experienced compartments could not be conclusively compared. Estimates of total diversity based on one million sequenced T cells were regarded as lower bounds and as underestimates. The percentage of naive T cells measured by flow cytometry correlated strongly with observed TCR beta diversity.

The receptor was derived from a man at least 80 years old in good health. The rearranged segments are TRBV20-1 and TRBJ1-2; the D gene remains uncertain. Input material: blood. For the CDR3, the sequence is CSASGPQDGYTF. The nucleotide sequence is TGCAGTGCTAGTGGGCCCCAAGATGGCTACACCTTC.